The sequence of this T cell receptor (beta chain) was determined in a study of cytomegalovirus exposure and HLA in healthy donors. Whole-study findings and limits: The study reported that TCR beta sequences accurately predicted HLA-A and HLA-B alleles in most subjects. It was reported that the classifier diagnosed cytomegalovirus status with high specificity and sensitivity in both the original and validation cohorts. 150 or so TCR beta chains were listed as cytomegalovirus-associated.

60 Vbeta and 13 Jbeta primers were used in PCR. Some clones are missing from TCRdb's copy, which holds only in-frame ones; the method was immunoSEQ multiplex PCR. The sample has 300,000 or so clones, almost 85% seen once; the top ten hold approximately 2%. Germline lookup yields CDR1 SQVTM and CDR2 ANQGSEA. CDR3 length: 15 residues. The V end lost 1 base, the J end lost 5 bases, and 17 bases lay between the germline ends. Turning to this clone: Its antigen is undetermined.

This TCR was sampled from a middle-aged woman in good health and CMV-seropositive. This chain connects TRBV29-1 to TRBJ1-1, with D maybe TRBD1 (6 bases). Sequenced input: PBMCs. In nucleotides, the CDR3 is TGCAGCGTTGAAGTATCGGGCAGGGGAAGAACTGAAGCTTTCTTT. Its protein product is CSVEVSGRGRTEAFF.